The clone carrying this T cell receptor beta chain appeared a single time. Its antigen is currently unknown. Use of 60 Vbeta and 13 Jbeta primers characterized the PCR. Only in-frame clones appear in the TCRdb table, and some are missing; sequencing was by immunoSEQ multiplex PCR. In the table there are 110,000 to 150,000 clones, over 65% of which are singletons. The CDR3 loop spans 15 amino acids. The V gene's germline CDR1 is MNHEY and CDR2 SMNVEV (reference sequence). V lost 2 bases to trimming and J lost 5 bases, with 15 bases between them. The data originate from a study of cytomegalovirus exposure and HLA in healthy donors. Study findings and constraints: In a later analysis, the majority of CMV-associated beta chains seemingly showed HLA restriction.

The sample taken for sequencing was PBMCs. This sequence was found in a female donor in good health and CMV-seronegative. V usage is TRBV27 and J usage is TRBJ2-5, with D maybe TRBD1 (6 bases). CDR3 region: CASSLKDSSRETQYF. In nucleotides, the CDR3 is TGTGCCAGCAGTTTAAAGGACAGCAGCCGGGAGACCCAGTACTTC.